This T cell receptor beta chain came from a study of T cell responses to AZD1222 COVID-19 vaccine (dated by TCRdb to 2020 to 2023). Background on the whole study: Because spike-specific TCR depth and breadth did not differ between the two schedules, AZD1222 recipients who got a second dose at roughly 4 weeks were pooled with those who got a second dose at roughly 12 weeks. TCR sequencing covered more than 230 trial participants: about 210 given two doses of AZD1222 and approximately 26 given two doses of MenACWY control vaccine. Trial participants were enrolled into age subgroups of 18-55, 56-69 and 70-plus years, which contained about 150, 27 and 61 TCR-sequenced participants, respectively.

The sample's time point label, in plain terms: baseline before first vaccination. Samples from vaccinated people were obtained from the UK trials COV001 and COV002, which included a single-blind randomized controlled phase 2/3 trial of AZD1222 (ChAdOx1 nCoV-19) in healthy adults. For TCRbeta chain sequencing, PBMC samples from trial participants were taken at day 0 and at day 28 after the second dose. Study-wide findings and limitations: The whole spike protein was spanned by vaccine-associated CD4 TCRs, and dominant responses were seen in regions 160-218 and 743-854. Reportedly, close to half of the unique spike-specific TCRs recognized epitopes lying outside the regions that are mutated in the B.1.351 and B.1.1.7 variants. After two AZD1222 doses, spike-specific TCR breadth and depth were significantly higher than at day 0 and than in MenACWY recipients. Conclusions about previously exposed vaccinees are limited, since just six or seven AZD1222 recipients were seropositive for SARS-CoV-2 at baseline. Because no day 14 peak-response samples were available, repertoires were characterized only after the peak T cell response. In the small 56-69-year group, the increase in depth fell short of significance, most likely because of low power. Participants were mostly white British, with more females than males. The authors suggested clonal diversity may have been underestimated.

The CDR3 regions of human TCRbeta chains were analyzed by immunosequencing. The study's processing was this. TCRs in the repertoires were compared against a reference library of SARS-CoV-2-specific TCRs that had been generated with the MIRA antigen-specificity platform. Breadth meant the fraction of unique TCRs that were SARS-CoV-2-associated, whereas depth meant the fraction of total T cells that were SARS-CoV-2-associated. Using the MIRA data, every spike-specific TCR was mapped to the spike region that the TCR reacted to and assigned to either a CD4 or a CD8 class. Log10-transformed breadth and depth values were compared by one-way ANOVA with Sidak's multiple comparisons tests. TCRdb took over this immuneACCESS table, retaining in-frame rearrangements with V and J assigned. Such tables are incomplete; in checked studies, under half of the missing clones stem from an unresolved V gene, and the remainder is unexplained. The V and J calls and clone size are taken from that table; D and trimming were inferred from the DNA. The sample table lists 46,000 or so clones, approximately 80% of them with a count of one. Around 7% of the sample goes to the ten largest clones.

From the germline V gene (reference sequence), CDR1 is GTSNPN and CDR2 is SVGIG. Trimming at the junction amounts to 0 bases on V and 0 bases on J, and the germline ends lie 6 bases apart. From the cysteine through the phenylalanine, the CDR3 covers 13 amino acids. Only CDR3 DNA is held: 39 bases, read in frame from base 1. As regards this clone: Its antigen specificity is not known. Base qualities were left out, and no much larger clone turns up one base away.

Here the chain combines TRBV30 and TRBJ2-7, with the D gene call left open. The sequencing used peripheral blood, collected on day 0 of AZD1222 vaccination. The receptor's source is an adult in good health. The DNA sequence follows: TGTGCCTGGAGTGTAGGGCCCTCCTACGAGCAGTACTTC. It encodes CAWSVGPSYEQYF. The full variable domain, with segments outside the CDR3 supplied by the reference TRBV30 and TRBJ2-7 proteins, appears as SQTIHQWPATLVQPVGSPLSLECTVEGTSNPNLYWYRQAAGRGLQLLFYSVGIGQISSEVPQNLSASRPQDRQFILSSKKLLLSDSGFYLCAWSVGPSYEQYFGPGTRLTVT.